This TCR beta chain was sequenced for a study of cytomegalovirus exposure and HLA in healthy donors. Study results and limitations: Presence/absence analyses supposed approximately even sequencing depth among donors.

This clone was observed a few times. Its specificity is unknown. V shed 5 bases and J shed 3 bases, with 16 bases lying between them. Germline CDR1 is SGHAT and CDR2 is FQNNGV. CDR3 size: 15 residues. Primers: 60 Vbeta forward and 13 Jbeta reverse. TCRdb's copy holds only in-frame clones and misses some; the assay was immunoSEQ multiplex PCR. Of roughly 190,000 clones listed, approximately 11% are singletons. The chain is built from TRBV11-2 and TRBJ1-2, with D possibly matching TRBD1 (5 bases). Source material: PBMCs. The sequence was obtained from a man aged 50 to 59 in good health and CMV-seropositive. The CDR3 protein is CASSQAPTGDYGYTF. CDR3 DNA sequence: TGTGCCAGCAGCCAAGCCCCAACGGGGGACTATGGCTACACCTTC.